A single sample gave rise to the 30 T cell receptor beta chains below, sequenced in a study of cytomegalovirus exposure and HLA in healthy donors. It was with 60 Vbeta and 13 Jbeta primers that the PCR ran. Here immunoSEQ multiplex PCR was the method, and the copy in TCRdb shows in-frame clones only, minus some. The sample comprises around 100,000 clones, over 75% of which are singletons, and around 6.1% rests with the top ten. Sequenced material: PBMCs. These receptors all stem from a man aged 55 to 70 in good health and CMV-seropositive.

V gene TRBV27 combines with J gene TRBJ1-4, with D unclear. Per germline, CDR1 MNHEY and CDR2 SMNVEV (reference sequence). The CDR3 runs 15 residues. V lost 2 bases and J 0 bases, leaving 7 bases between the germline ends. The CDR3 loop reads CASSLTDATNEKLFF. The CDR3 DNA reads as TGTGCCAGCAGTTTAACAGACGCAACTAATGAAAAACTGTTTTTT.

V is TRBV19 and J is TRBJ2-1; 13 bases fit TRBD2. The V gene's germline CDR1 is LNHDA and CDR2 SQIVND (reference sequence). V lost 5 bases and J lost 9; bases outside the gene matches: 10. The CDR3 has 16 amino acids. CDR3 sequence reads: CASSSGGLAGLVEQFF. DNA for the CDR3: TGTGCCAGTAGTTCCGGGGGACTAGCGGGGTTAGTTGAGCAGTTCTTC.

Points on this clone: The sample contains more than one DNA sequence encoding this CDR3. The chain employs TRBV5-1 and TRBJ2-7; D is unresolved. V gave up 1 base and J gave up 9 bases, with 20 bases separating them. CDR1 is SGHRS, CDR2 YFSETQ, per germline. The CDR3 runs 15 residues. The CDR3 reads CASSLNALAARGQYF. The CDR3 DNA sequence: TGCGCCAGCAGCTTGAACGCTCTGGCGGCACGAGGGCAGTACTTC.

CDR3 bases: TGTGCCAGCAGTGCCAAACAGAACACTGAAGCTTTCTTT. Amino acids: CASSAKQNTEAFF. The genes are TRBV6-4 and TRBJ1-1; D gene unclear. The CDR3 loop spans 13 amino acids. Between the trimmed V and J ends, which lost 4 bases and 1 base, there was a span of 7 bases. Per germline, CDR1 MRHNA and CDR2 SNTAGT.

This chain uses TRBV5-1 with TRBJ2-1; D possibly corresponds to TRBD2 (5 bases). The V end lost 4 bases, the J end lost 6 bases, and 20 bases lay between the germline ends. Germline V lookup: CDR1 SGHRS, CDR2 YFSETQ. This CDR3 has 16 amino acids. For the CDR3, the DNA is TGCGCCAGCAGCAACGTCGGGGTACAGATGGGCAATGAGCAGTTCTTC. This sequence encodes CASSNVGVQMGNEQFF.

This chain connects TRBV11-2 to TRBJ2-1, with 9 bases that match TRBD2. V gave up 3 bases and J gave up 9 bases; unmatched junction bases: 3. The CDR3 sequence is 13 residues long. Germline CDR1 reads SGHAT; CDR2 reads FQNNGV. The CDR3 here is CASSFSSGVEQFF. DNA for the CDR3: TGTGCCAGCAGCTTCTCTAGCGGGGTTGAGCAGTTCTTC.

This chain links TRBV6-5 with TRBJ1-1, with 7 positions matching TRBD1. CDR1 and CDR2 (germline): MNHEY, SVGAGI. V lost 8 bases and J lost 6; bases outside the gene matches: 12. The CDR3 is 14 amino acids. DNA for the CDR3: TGTGCCAGCGGGGGCCGGGACAGAAAGGCTGAAGCTTTCTTT. Protein sequence: CASGGRDRKAEAFF.

The rearrangement links TRBV11-3 to TRBJ1-1, with unresolved D. Looked up from germline, CDR1 is SGHNT and CDR2 is YENEEA. This CDR3 is built from 13 residues. V gave up 5 bases and J gave up 6 bases, with 13 bases separating them. The CDR3 DNA reads as TGTGCCAGCAGCCGCGCAAGGAGCGCTGAAGCTTTCTTT. The encoded protein is CASSRARSAEAFF. The full variable domain, rest sourced from reference TRBV11-3 and TRBJ1-1, is EAGVVQSPRYKIIEKKQPVAFWCNPISGHNTLYWYLQNLGQGPELLIRYENEEAVDDSQLPKDRFSAERLKGVDSTLKIQPAELGDSAVYLCASSRARSAEAFFGQGTRLTVV.

The CDR3 sequence: CASTIMGAGYNSPLHF. The CDR3 nucleotides read TGCGCCAGCACCATTATGGGGGCTGGATATAATTCACCCCTCCACTTT. V and J are TRBV5-1 and TRBJ1-6; a weak D match, TRBD1 (6 bases). This CDR3 comprises 16 residues. V lost 6 bases to trimming and J lost 4 bases, with 17 bases between them. The germline gives CDR1 SGHRS, CDR2 YFSETQ.

The rearrangement joins TRBV10-1 to TRBJ2-3; 11 bases match TRBD2. Germline V gene data show CDR1 as WNHNN and CDR2 as SYGVQD (reference sequence). This CDR3 region has 16 residues. V was clipped by 1 base and J by 2 bases; unmatched bases: 2. The CDR3, as DNA: TGCGCCAGCAGTGAGTTTAGCGGGGGGGACACAGATACGCAGTATTTT. Translating it yields CASSEFSGGDTDTQYF.

The chain couples TRBV6-1 to TRBJ1-2; D not certain. The V end was cut by 7 bases, the J end by 4 bases, with 13 bases between. Germline values: CDR1 MNHNS, CDR2 SASEGT. CDR3 length: 13 amino acids. The CDR3 nucleotides read TGTGCCAGCACCTTGGACTTCCCCTATGGCTACACCTTC. It yields the protein CASTLDFPYGYTF.

The rearrangement uses TRBV2 and TRBJ2-2, with TRBD1 matching 9 bases. J gave up 4 bases and V 7 bases, and 10 bases lay outside the gene matches. This CDR3 region has 16 residues. Looked up from germline, CDR1 is SNHLY and CDR2 is FYNNEI. In DNA, the CDR3 is TGTGCCAGCAATTTGCCGGGACAGGGAGGCACCGGGGAGCTGTTTTTT. This encodes CASNLPGQGGTGELFF.

The rearrangement joins TRBV28 to TRBJ2-7, with TRBD1 identical over 8 bases. The germline CDR1 and CDR2 sequences are MDHEN and SYDVKM. The CDR3 loop spans 13 amino acids. V was clipped by 8 bases and J by 3 bases; unmatched bases: 6. CDR3 nucleotides: TGTGCCAGCTTATCCGGACAGGGCTACGAGCAGTACTTC. Protein sequence: CASLSGQGYEQYF.

J is TRBJ1-2 and V is TRBV19; tentative D call: TRBD1 (6 bases). Deletions cut 3 bases from V and 4 bases from J, with 12 bases between. This CDR3 has 14 amino acids. Germline V CDR1 and CDR2: LNHDA, SQIVND (reference sequence). CDR3 nucleotide sequence: TGTGCCAGTAGTATGAAGAGCAGGGGCTATGGCTACACCTTC. The encoded protein is CASSMKSRGYGYTF.

J is TRBJ2-3 and V is TRBV11-2; D is possibly TRBD2 (5 bases). The CDR3 is 16 amino acids. Per the germline V gene, CDR1 is SGHAT and CDR2 is FQNNGV. With 2 bases removed from V and 2 bases from J, the gap between germline ends came to 14 bases. CDR3: CASSLYLAPPTDTQYF. CDR3 DNA: TGTGCCAGCAGCTTATACCTAGCCCCACCCACAGATACGCAGTATTTT.

This sequence joins TRBV29-1 and TRBJ2-7; a weak D match, TRBD2 (5 bases). This CDR3 is built from 10 residues. Trimming stripped 4 bases from V and 5 bases from J, with 6 bases between. The germline CDR1 and CDR2 sequences are SQVTM and ANQGSEA. DNA of the CDR3: TGCAGCGTTGTCGGGGACGAGCAGTACTTC. It yields the protein CSVVGDEQYF.

The V call is TRBV19, the J call TRBJ1-5; no definite D call. V lost 10 bases, J lost 2 bases, and 15 bases lay in between. Germline-derived CDR1 and CDR2 are LNHDA and SQIVND (reference sequence). This CDR3 spans 14 amino acids. As DNA, the CDR3 is TGTGCCACCCAAAAGGTAGCTGGCAATCAGCCCCAGCATTTT. Translation gives CATQKVAGNQPQHF.

The rearrangement uses TRBV7-8 and TRBJ1-2, with D possibly TRBD1 on 6 matching bases. CDR3 length: 16 amino acids. V was clipped by 2 bases and J by 1 base, with 14 bases between them. Germline CDR1 SGHVS, CDR2 FQNEAQ. The CDR3 coding sequence is TGTGCCAGCAGCTTACTAGACAGGATTTTTAACTATGGCTACACCTTC. Translated, it gives CASSLLDRIFNYGYTF.

In this sample, this clone turned up once. The chain employs TRBV30 and TRBJ1-2; maybe TRBD1 (5 bases). The germline V and J ends were trimmed by 0 bases and 2 bases, with 10 bases remaining between them. This CDR3 is 14 amino acids long. Germline V lookup: CDR1 GTSNPN, CDR2 SVGIG (reference sequence). The CDR3 here is CAWSVPGWNYGYTF. CDR3 in DNA: TGTGCCTGGAGTGTGCCAGGGTGGAACTATGGCTACACCTTC.

The rearrangement links TRBV18 to TRBJ1-1; no clear D gene. The CDR3 spans 14 residues. The germline V gene has CDR1 KGHSH and CDR2 LQKENI. V was shortened by 1 base and J by 6 bases, with 12 bases between the two germline ends. The CDR3 DNA sequence: TGTGCCAGCTCACCACAGGAAAGTACAGCTGAAGCTTTCTTT. This sequence encodes CASSPQESTAEAFF. Combining the CDR3 with reference TRBV18 and TRBJ1-1 gives the whole variable domain NAGVMQNPRHLVRRRGQEARLRCSPMKGHSHVYWYRQLPEEGLKFMVYLQKENIIDESGMPKERFSAEFPKEGPSILRIQQVVRGDSAAYFCASSPQESTAEAFFGQGTRLTVV.

This chain connects TRBV9 to TRBJ1-1, with D unresolved. Germline CDR1 is SGDLS and CDR2 is YYNGEE. The germline V and J ends were trimmed by 6 bases and 0 bases, with 12 bases remaining between them. The CDR3 extends over 14 amino acids. The CDR3 sequence: CASTGGGLNTEAFF. The CDR3 DNA reads as TGTGCCAGCACCGGAGGTGGGTTGAACACTGAAGCTTTCTTT. Full variable domain (rest looked up from reference TRBV9 and TRBJ1-1): DSGVTQTPKHLITATGQRVTLRCSPRSGDLSVYWYQQSLDQGLQFLIQYYNGEERAKGNILERFSAQQFPDLHSELNLSSLELGDSALYFCASTGGGLNTEAFFGQGTRLTVV.

The chain is built from TRBV15 and TRBJ2-3; 8 nucleotides align to TRBD2. CDR3 length equals 15 residues. The trim removed 0 bases at V and 1 base at J, leaving 0 bases unmatched. Germline V lookup: CDR1 LNHNV, CDR2 YYDKDF (reference sequence). CDR3 protein: CATSRERGGTDTQYF. The CDR3 region has the DNA TGTGCCACCAGCAGAGAGCGGGGGGGCACAGATACGCAGTATTTT. Based on the CDR3 plus reference TRBV15 and TRBJ2-3, the full variable domain is DAMVIQNPRYQVTQFGKPVTLSCSQTLNHNVMYWYQQKSSQAPKLLFHYYDKDFNNEADTPDNFQSRRPNTSFCFLDIRSPGLGDTAMYLCATSRERGGTDTQYFGPGTRLTVL.

The chain combines TRBV7-9 with TRBJ1-4; D unresolved. V lost 2 bases and J 3 bases, leaving 7 bases between the germline ends. CDR1 is SEHNR, CDR2 FQNEAQ, per germline (reference sequence). The CDR3 runs to 14 residues. The CDR3 is CASSLRQANEKLFF. CDR3 coding DNA: TGTGCCAGCAGCTTAAGGCAGGCTAATGAAAAACTGTTTTTT.

The chain employs TRBV7-2 and TRBJ2-3; TRBD2 matches at 8 bases. Germline assignment: CDR1 SGHTA and CDR2 FQGNSA. The J segment lost 0 bases and the V segment lost 5 bases, leaving 4 bases of the junction unmatched. CDR3 length: 15 residues. Here the CDR3 DNA reads TGTGCCAGCAGCCGGCCGGGGGGGAGCACAGATACGCAGTATTTT. It encodes CASSRPGGSTDTQYF. The complete variable domain, with remaining parts taken from reference TRBV7-2 and TRBJ2-3, reads GAGVSQSPSNKVTEKGKDVELRCDPISGHTALYWYRQSLGQGLEFLIYFQGNSAPDKSGLPSDRFSAERTGGSVSTLTIQRTQQEDSAVYLCASSRPGGSTDTQYFGPGTRLTVL.

The chain uses TRBV27 and TRBJ2-3; TRBD1 might be the D (6 bases). Germline values: CDR1 MNHEY, CDR2 SMNVEV (reference sequence). The V gene lost 5 bases and the J gene lost 5 bases, with 8 bases spanning the gap. The CDR3 length is 12 residues. The chain's CDR3 is CASSPGVDTQYF. Written as DNA, the CDR3 is TGTGCCAGCAGTCCAGGGGTAGATACGCAGTATTTT.

V usage is TRBV7-9 and J usage is TRBJ1-1; 9 nucleotides align to TRBD1. V lost 6 bases, J lost 8 bases, and 16 bases stayed unmatched. CDR3 length: 16 residues. Germline loops: CDR1 SEHNR, CDR2 FQNEAQ (reference sequence). CDR3 amino acids: CASSYGQGTLKTEAFF. The CDR3 DNA reads TGTGCCAGCAGTTATGGACAGGGGACCCTGAAGACAGAAGCTTTCTTT.

This clone was recorded once. The chain recombines TRBV5-1 with TRBJ2-2; TRBD1 matches 8 bases. This CDR3 comprises 16 residues. Germline assignment: CDR1 SGHRS and CDR2 YFSETQ. V shed 4 bases and J 0 bases; nucleotides not matched to a gene: 5. CDR3 sequence: CASSKEQGANTGELFF. For the CDR3, the DNA is TGCGCCAGCAGCAAAGAACAGGGGGCGAACACCGGGGAGCTGTTTTTT.

J is TRBJ2-3 and V is TRBV5-1; 7 positions match TRBD2. V lost 3 bases, J lost 1 base, and 2 bases stayed unmatched. The CDR3 extends over 14 amino acids. Germline V gene lookup returns CDR1 SGHRS and CDR2 YFSETQ. Written as DNA, the CDR3 is TGCGCCAGCAGCTCTGGACTAGGCACAGATACGCAGTATTTT. Its protein product is CASSSGLGTDTQYF.

As to this clone: Germline is not matched at one junction end, which may reflect a read error. The rearrangement links TRBV10-3 to TRBJ1-2; D is unclear. The CDR3 totals 14 residues. Germline CDR1 reads ENHRY; CDR2 reads SYGVKD. CDR3 region: CAISDSWPNYGCTF. The CDR3 DNA follows: TGTGCCATCAGTGACTCTTGGCCTAACTATGGCTGCACCTTC.

This clone was observed once. This chain uses TRBV18 with TRBJ1-1; D call uncertain. V dropped 2 bases and J dropped 12 bases, with 19 bases sitting between them. CDR3 length: 14 amino acids. CDR1 is KGHSH, CDR2 LQKENI, per germline. CDR3 region: CASSPNSQDSKTFF. Written as DNA, the CDR3 is TGTGCCAGCTCACCAAATTCTCAAGACTCGAAGACTTTCTTT.